The clone carrying this TCR beta chain has a single count. The target antigen is unknown. The CDR3 is made up of 12 amino acids. Germline-derived CDR1 and CDR2 are SGHAT and FQNNGV. The V gene lost 5 bases and the J gene lost 9 bases, with 12 bases spanning the gap. The record originates from a study of blood T cells in healthy people across ages. Overall study context: Capture via template switching afforded approximately one barcoded beta molecule per two T cells. Study outcomes and limitations: Both higher diversity and more naive CD4+ cells marked long-lived donors when set against aged donors.

It was with a sample-barcoded 5' primer and a J-beta primer mix that a second PCR of about 6 to 12 cycles was run. TCRdb ran MiXCR on the 5' RACE reads and lists one entry per CDR3 protein. The table records hundreds of thousands of distinct CDR3 sequences, approximately 21% of them present only once. Sequencing was carried out using blood. The clonotype was recovered from a man in his 70s in good health. This chain connects TRBV11-2 to TRBJ2-3; D remains ambiguous. The CDR3 is CASSQEWGTQYF. The CDR3 region has the DNA TGTGCCAGCAGCCAGGAGTGGGGAACGCAGTATTTT.